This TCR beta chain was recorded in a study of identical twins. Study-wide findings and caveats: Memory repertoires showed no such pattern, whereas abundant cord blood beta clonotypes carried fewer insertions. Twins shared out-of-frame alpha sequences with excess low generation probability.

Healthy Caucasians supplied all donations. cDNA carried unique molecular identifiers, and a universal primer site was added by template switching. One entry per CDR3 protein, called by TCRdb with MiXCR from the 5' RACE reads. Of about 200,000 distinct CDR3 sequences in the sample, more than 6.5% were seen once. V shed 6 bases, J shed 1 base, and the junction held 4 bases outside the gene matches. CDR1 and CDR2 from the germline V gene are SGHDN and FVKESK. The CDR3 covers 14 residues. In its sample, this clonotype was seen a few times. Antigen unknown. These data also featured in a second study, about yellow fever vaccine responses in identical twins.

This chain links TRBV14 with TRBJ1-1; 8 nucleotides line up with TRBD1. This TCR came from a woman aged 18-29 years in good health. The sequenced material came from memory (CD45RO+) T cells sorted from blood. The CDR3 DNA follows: TGTGCCAGCAGACTCGGACAGGGGAACACTGAAGCTTTCTTT. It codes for CASRLGQGNTEAFF. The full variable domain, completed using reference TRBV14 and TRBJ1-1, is EAGVTQFPSHSVIEKGQTVTLRCDPISGHDNLYWYRRVMGKEIKFLLHFVKESKQDESGMPNNRFLAERTGGTYSTLKVQPAELEDSGVYFCASRLGQGNTEAFFGQGTRLTVV.